This TCR beta chain derives from a study of blood T cell repertoires in COVID-19. Overall study: Specimens from acute and convalescent COVID-19 originated in the United States, Italy and Spain. T cells, B-cell-depleted T cells, or PBMCs supplied cDNA or gDNA.

Clones were sequenced by immunoSEQ multiplex PCR, and TCRdb holds only the in-frame ones, with some missing. Of fewer than 250,000 clones in the sample, 65% to 85% are singletons; the top ten hold about 6.6%. V lost 5 bases to trimming and J lost 3 bases; unmatched junction nucleotides: 5. The V gene's germline CDR1 is LNHDA and CDR2 SQIVND (reference sequence). The CDR3 consists of 14 residues. The sequenced material came from PBMCs or T cells enriched from blood (not recorded which). The sequence came from a middle-aged woman who had recovered from COVID-19. The genes are TRBV19 and TRBJ2-3; 7 bases agree with TRBD2. The CDR3, as DNA: TGTGCCAGTAGTGTGGTGGGAGGGACAGATACGCAGTATTTT. Its protein product is CASSVVGGTDTQYF.